This paragraph reports one T cell receptor (beta chain). This record comes from a study of blood T cell repertoires in COVID-19. The CDR3 runs to 17 residues. The ends were cut back, 5 bases at V and 3 bases at J, with 22 bases in the middle. In germline, CDR1 is SNHLY, CDR2 FYNNEI. Produced via immunoSEQ multiplex PCR; TCRdb's table is partial and in-frame only. The sample records 130,000 or so clones, about 85% being singletons. Sample: peripheral blood. The rearrangement links TRBV2 to TRBJ2-5; maybe TRBD2 (7 bases). The receptor comes from a human donor in a cohort sampled during active COVID-19. CDR3 coding DNA: TGTGCCAGCAGTCTGGTAGGGGGGGCCGGGTGGAAAGAGACCCAGTACTTC. Protein sequence: CASSLVGGAGWKETQYF.